The entry that follows covers one T cell receptor (beta chain) sequence. Its recognized antigen is unknown. No base quality values were provided; no much bigger clone lies one nucleotide off. The collaborating institutions used their own protocols to collect whole blood in K2EDTA tubes. For TCRbeta analysis, collaborators shipped samples as frozen whole blood, isolated PBMCs, or DNA extracted from either of those sample types. The source of the sample is a study of blood T cell repertoires in COVID-19 (dated by TCRdb to 2018 to 2020). About the full investigation: Collaborator samples came from the United States, Italy and Spain and covered acute and convalescent phases of COVID-19. The prospective study material was composed of cDNA or gDNA derived from T cells, B-cell-depleted T cells, or PBMCs. The repertoires were released in a freely available public database intended as a resource for research on the immune response to SARS-CoV-2. Samples were obtained from the ongoing ImmuneRACE study (first 160 participants) and from 1,200 or so subjects provided by 6 global collaborators. Sample metadata almost always included a de-identified subject ID, COVID-19 status, age in years and sex. Where available, HLA class I and class II types were obtained from metadata supplied by the sample provider rather than from assay-based typing. Subjects who had been exposed to COVID-19, were actively infected with it, or had recovered from it provided the deeply sampled blood TCRbeta repertoires that made up the dataset. Study-wide conclusions, independent of this receptor: The quantity of clinical and demographic metadata differed by source and by participant and was supplied without curation.

TCRbeta CDR3 regions were amplified from genomic DNA by means of the immunoSEQ Assay, a bias-controlled multiplex PCR. The authors' analysis ran thus. Nucleated cell counts per sample were estimated from amplification of reference gene primers within the assay. To quantify the absolute abundance of each unique TCRbeta CDR3 rearrangement, sequence reads were collapsed and filtered. Productive Simpson clonality was computed per sample as the square root of Simpson's diversity index over productive rearrangements. The source is immuneACCESS, and TCRdb retained only in-frame sequences with V and J called. Part of the clones is not carried over; for the studies checked, unresolved V genes explain less than half of this, and the remainder is unexplained. That table is the source of V, J and clone size, and D and trimming were worked out from the DNA. Within this sample are 130,000 or so clones, with approximately 88% of them counted one time only. More than 9% of the sample is in the top ten clones.

Reading from cysteine to phenylalanine, the CDR3 counts 15 amino acids. The read is trimmed to its CDR3 DNA, 45 bases read in frame from base 1. Trimming at the junction amounts to 4 bases on V and 6 bases on J, and the germline ends lie 20 bases apart. According to the germline V gene, CDR1 reads SGHRS and CDR2 reads YFSETQ. The material sequenced was peripheral blood. The receptor comes from a man in his 60s with active or convalescent COVID-19. The sequence joins TRBV5-1 to TRBJ2-7, with the D gene not confidently named. The CDR3 sequence is CASSPVPPYPSEQYF. The DNA reads TGCGCCAGCAGCCCGGTTCCCCCCTATCCCTCCGAGCAGTACTTC.